The rows below give T cell receptor beta chains drawn from one sample of a study of graft-versus-host responses after intestinal transplantation. The assay was immunoSEQ multiplex PCR, and TCRdb's table has in-frame clones only and misses some. The sample holds about 13,000 clones, about 30% seen once. This sample comprised alloreactive CD8+ T cells from a mixed lymphocyte reaction culture, obtained before intestinal transplant. All receptors come from a human patient who received an intestinal transplant. The conserved cysteine and the conserved F or W are not part of the CDR3 here.

J gene: TRBJ1-5
V gene: TRBV28
CDR3 protein: ASQGYSNQPQH

J gene: TRBJ2-2
V gene: TRBV5-4
CDR3 protein: ASSTGTSGGLTGELF

J gene: TRBJ2-2
V gene: TRBV7-3
CDR3 protein: ASRDRVDTGELF

J gene: TRBJ2-1
V gene: TRBV28
CDR3 protein: ASSDLPTEQF

J gene: TRBJ2-5
V gene: TRBV4-1
CDR3 protein: ASSQDLGSGLRETQY

J gene: TRBJ1-1
V gene: TRBV5-1
CDR3 protein: ASSLVGRLSFMNTEAF

J gene: TRBJ2-7
V gene: TRBV10-3
CDR3 protein: AISVLGRGLSYEQY

J gene: TRBJ1-2
V gene: TRBV27
CDR3 protein: ASHGGFFA

J gene: TRBJ1-5
V gene: TRBV7-9
CDR3 protein: ASSPTGSNQPQH

J gene: TRBJ2-5
V gene: TRBV4-1
CDR3 protein: ASSPSLAGGETQY

J gene: TRBJ1-1
V gene: TRBV6-5
CDR3 protein: ASSYSKNTEAF

J gene: TRBJ1-2
V gene: TRBV6-5
CDR3 protein: ASSYGVGYYGDT

J gene: TRBJ1-3
V gene: TRBV9
CDR3 protein: ASSVGTGYGNTIY

J gene: TRBJ2-7
V gene: TRBV5-6
CDR3 protein: ASSLAFKEYWTSYEQY

J gene: TRBJ2-1
V gene: TRBV6-5
CDR3 protein: ATEAGPYNEQF

J gene: TRBJ1-1
V gene: TRBV6-1
CDR3 protein: ASQDRTLEAF

J gene: TRBJ2-7
V gene: TRBV28
CDR3 protein: ASSLQGMGAYEQY

J gene: TRBJ2-1
V gene: TRBV28
CDR3 protein: ASSSQSGTALNEQF

J gene: TRBJ1-4
V gene: TRBV5-1
CDR3 protein: ASSPGRIAEKLF

J gene: TRBJ2-1
V gene: TRBV27
CDR3 protein: ASSWGTSGSNEQF

J gene: TRBJ2-7
V gene: TRBV28
CDR3 protein: ASSLGDPYEQY

J gene: TRBJ1-2
V gene: TRBV5-6
CDR3 protein: ASSFGTGEGYT

J gene: TRBJ2-3
V gene: TRBV7-3
CDR3 protein: ASSTYQRDTQY

J gene: TRBJ2-7
V gene: TRBV29-1
CDR3 protein: SVETGSSYEQY

J gene: TRBJ2-6
V gene: TRBV9
CDR3 protein: ASSVDRGRTSGANVLT

J gene: TRBJ1-5
V gene: TRBV10-3
CDR3 protein: AISESRLGQLNQPQH

J gene: TRBJ1-1
V gene: TRBV4-1
CDR3 protein: ASSLSTGMNTEAF

J gene: TRBJ2-3
V gene: TRBV4-1
CDR3 protein: ASSLNARTSTDTQY

J gene: TRBJ2-7
V gene: TRBV4-2
CDR3 protein: ASSSGLLAYEQY

J gene: TRBJ2-2
V gene: TRBV5-4
CDR3 protein: ASSQRDPGELF

J gene: TRBJ2-1
V gene: TRBV6-5
CDR3 protein: ASSAGTRAYNEQF

J gene: TRBJ2-7
V gene: TRBV4-1
CDR3 protein: ASSQEIGSYEQY

J gene: TRBJ2-2
V gene: TRBV4-1
CDR3 protein: ASSQEPLNTGELF

J gene: TRBJ2-2
V gene: TRBV4-3
CDR3 protein: ASSQLGGNTGELF